The T cell receptor (beta chain) described here comes from a study of EBV T-cell therapy then PD-1 blockade in nasopharyngeal carcinoma. Assay used: immunoSEQ multiplex PCR; TCRdb lists only in-frame clones, some missing. Seen here are 24,000 or so clones, 75% to 90% observed once, and the top ten hold over 25%. Concerning this clone: Its specificity is not known.

The ends lost 0 bases at V and 3 bases at J; junction bases unmatched: 7. CDR3 length equals 16 residues. Germline V gene lookup returns CDR1 SGHRS and CDR2 YFSETQ. Treatment here: AdE1-LMPpoly-expanded autologous EBV-specific T-cell therapy followed by anti-PD-1 nivolumab. The TCR originated in a man aged 40-50 years with nasopharyngeal carcinoma. The material sequenced was CD8+ T cells from blood, taken around day 65 from a patient whose treatment included autologous EBV-specific T cells and nivolumab. The rearrangement uses TRBV5-1 and TRBJ2-7, with TRBD1 matching over 9 bases. The CDR3 spells CASSLGPGTGNYEQYF. CDR3 DNA sequence: TGCGCCAGCAGCTTGGGCCCCGGGACAGGGAACTACGAGCAGTACTTC.